Each of the 5 T cell receptor beta chains below was sequenced from the same sample in a study of OX40 agonist ivuxolimab in advanced cancers. Sequencing used immunoSEQ multiplex PCR; TCRdb keeps in-frame clones, though not all of them. This sample has tens of thousands of clones; about 90% occur once, and the top ten carry roughly 4%. The material sequenced was CD4+ or CD8+ T cells sorted from blood, taken in a trial of the OX40 agonist ivuxolimab. These receptors originate from an adult with an advanced solid tumor such as melanoma, head and neck, liver or kidney cancer.

This clone has just one count. V gene TRBV19 combines with J gene TRBJ2-7; D remains ambiguous. Germline values: CDR1 LNHDA, CDR2 SQIVND (reference sequence). Deletions cut 2 bases from V and 3 bases from J, with 5 bases between. CDR3 length: 12 residues. In DNA form, the CDR3 reads TGTGCCAGTAGTATACCAGGCTACGAGCAGTACTTC. It is translated as CASSIPGYEQYF.

This clone is a singleton in its sample. V usage is TRBV28 and J usage is TRBJ2-5, with D possibly being TRBD2 (6 bases). TRBJ2-7 matches the DNA end more closely, so the J call is doubtful. The CDR3 sequence is 13 residues long. Germline lookup yields CDR1 MDHEN and CDR2 SYDVKM. CDR3 loop: CAGRDGSSYEQYF. DNA of the CDR3: TGTGCCGGCCGGGACGGGAGCTCCTACGAGCAGTACTTC.

The count of this clone is one. The sample carries other DNA sequences with the same CDR3. The V gene is TRBV19, the J gene TRBJ2-7; 12 nucleotides line up with TRBD1. Trimming took 9 bases from V and 4 from J; bases not matched to a gene: 10. This CDR3 comprises 15 residues. The V gene's germline CDR1 is LNHDA and CDR2 SQIVND (reference sequence). The DNA of the CDR3 is TGTGCCAGCAGCTCGGGACAGGGGGCCCTTTACGAGCAGTACTTC. It codes for CASSSGQGALYEQYF.

The chain recombines TRBV14 with TRBJ2-1, with D perhaps matching TRBD1 (5 bases). Germline loops: CDR1 SGHDN, CDR2 FVKESK. The CDR3 length is 14 residues. V lost 4 bases and J lost 4, with 11 bases in between. The CDR3 DNA sequence: TGTGCCAGCAGCCCTAGGGGTTTTTACAATGAGCAGTTCTTC. It codes for CASSPRGFYNEQFF.

This clone is judged medium-sized. The chain uses TRBV7-2 and TRBJ1-2; no clear D. Germline V lookup: CDR1 SGHTA, CDR2 FQGNSA. The length of the CDR3 is 14 residues. Trimming took 3 bases from V and 4 from J, leaving 12 bases between them. CDR3 sequence: CASSFQSQLYGYTF. The CDR3 DNA reads as TGTGCCAGCAGCTTCCAATCCCAGCTCTATGGCTACACCTTC.